The 20 T cell receptor beta chains listed next were all sequenced from one sample in a study of CD8+CD57+ T cells in acquired aplastic anemia. CDR3 and TCR beta VDJ profiling relied on a genomic DNA template. TCRdb independently ran MiXCR on the reads; one entry per CDR3 protein. Of fewer than 150,000 distinct CDR3 sequences listed, around 48% are singletons. Material: sorted CD4+, CD8+, or CD8+CD57+ T cells (not recorded which) from PBMCs. All receptors derive from a human donor in good health, serving as a control.

This clonotype has ten or more counts. The chain is built from TRBV30 and TRBJ2-7; D may be TRBD2 (6 bases). The ends were cut back, 0 bases at V and 7 bases at J, with 13 bases in the middle. CDR3 length: 13 residues. Germline V gene sequence: CDR1 GTSNPN, CDR2 SVGIG (reference sequence). The CDR3 DNA follows: TGTGCCTGGAGTGTCTGGCTAGCGCGGGAGCAGTACTTC. Amino acid sequence: CAWSVWLAREQYF.

A single count supports this clonotype. The V call is TRBV2, the J call TRBJ2-3; 8 positions match TRBD1. Germline-derived CDR1 and CDR2 are SNHLY and FYNNEI. J gave up 2 bases and V 7 bases, and 8 bases lay outside the gene matches. The CDR3 has 15 residues. Here the CDR3 DNA reads TGTGCCAGCAATAAGGACAGGGCAAACACAGATACGCAGTATTTT. Protein product: CASNKDRANTDTQYF.

The chain carries TRBV15 and TRBJ1-2; D unclear. The V end lost 0 bases, the J end lost 4 bases, and 9 bases lay between the germline ends. The CDR3 is 14 amino acids. Germline loops: CDR1 LNHNV, CDR2 YYDKDF (reference sequence). The CDR3 protein is CATSRDLASYGYTF. Written as DNA, the CDR3 is TGTGCCACCAGCAGAGATTTAGCCAGCTATGGCTACACCTTC.

This clonotype was detected ten times or more. This rearrangement joins TRBV2 to TRBJ2-5, with 8 bases identical to TRBD2. The ends lost 6 bases at V and 1 base at J; junction bases unmatched: 10. The CDR3 has 16 residues. From germline, CDR1 is SNHLY and CDR2 FYNNEI. The CDR3 nucleotides are TGTGCCAGCAGCGAAAGGGCGGGGGGCTTCCAAGAGACCCAGTACTTC. Translation: CASSERAGGFQETQYF.

The chain carries TRBV2 and TRBJ2-7; possibly TRBD2 for D (6 bases). This CDR3 has 15 residues. Trimming shortened V by 7 bases and J by 3 bases, and 19 bases separated the two germline ends. Per germline, CDR1 SNHLY and CDR2 FYNNEI. Here the CDR3 reads CASTTPRGGDYEQYF. CDR3 in DNA: TGTGCCAGCACTACCCCCCGAGGCGGGGACTACGAGCAGTACTTC.

This clonotype was recorded at least ten times. This rearrangement joins TRBV5-4 to TRBJ2-5, with a weak D call TRBD1 (5 bases). The V end lost 9 bases, the J end lost 2 bases, and 8 bases lay between the germline ends. The CDR3 has 11 amino acids. Germline CDR1 and CDR2: SGHNT and YYREEE (reference sequence). The CDR3 nucleotides are TGTGCCATCCGACAGCAAGAGACCCAGTACTTC. Translating it yields CAIRQQETQYF.

J is TRBJ2-7 and V is TRBV13, with a tentative D call TRBD1 (6 bases). Germline V lookup: CDR1 PRHDT, CDR2 FYEKMQ (reference sequence). The V end was cut by 3 bases, the J end by 0 bases, with 21 bases between. The CDR3 sequence is 18 residues long. DNA for the CDR3: TGTGCCAGCAGCTTTTTTCATCGCAGGGGCGGGCACTCCTACGAGCAGTACTTC. Translated, it gives CASSFFHRRGGHSYEQYF.

This clonotype was recorded many times. The CDR3 sequence: CSVVGRMGGNTEAFF. DNA of the CDR3: TGCAGCGTTGTTGGGCGCATGGGTGGGAACACTGAAGCTTTCTTT. V and J are TRBV29-1 and TRBJ1-1, with D unclear. The CDR3 contains 15 residues. With 4 bases removed from V and 1 base from J, the gap between germline ends came to 16 bases. Germline lookup yields CDR1 SQVTM and CDR2 ANQGSEA.

This clonotype appeared many times. The V gene is TRBV11-2, the J gene TRBJ2-5; D is perhaps TRBD2 (7 bases). CDR3 length: 14 residues. Per the germline V gene, CDR1 is SGHAT and CDR2 is FQNNGV. V lost 4 bases and J 7 bases, leaving 16 bases between the germline ends. CDR3 sequence (DNA): TGTGCCAGCAGCTCAGTAGGGGGGGCTGGGACCCAGTACTTC. Translation: CASSSVGGAGTQYF. The full variable domain, completed using reference TRBV11-2 and TRBJ2-5, is EAGVAQSPRYKIIEKRQSVAFWCNPISGHATLYWYQQILGQGPKLLIQFQNNGVVDDSQLPKDRFSAERLKGVDSTLKIQPAKLEDSAVYLCASSSVGGAGTQYFGPGTRLLVL.

Points on this clonotype: Being one base from a much bigger clone, this may be a read error. This sequence joins TRBV11-1 and TRBJ2-2; D perhaps matches TRBD2 (6 bases). V was trimmed by 2 bases and J by 0 bases, leaving 16 bases between them. Germline-derived CDR1 and CDR2 are SGHAT and FQDESV (reference sequence). This CDR3 is built from 18 residues. The CDR3 sequence: CASSLRRGGIPNTGELFF. The CDR3, as DNA: TGTGCCAGCAGCTTACGACGGGGCGGGATACCGAACACCGGGGAGCTGTTTTTT.

This clonotype was picked up many times. The rearrangement links TRBV6-1 to TRBJ1-1; D is undetermined. The CDR3 has 16 amino acids. V lost 6 bases, J lost 0 bases, and 17 bases lay in between. Looked up from germline, CDR1 is MNHNS and CDR2 is SASEGT. CDR3 sequence reads: CASSPPPWQLNTEAFF. The DNA for the CDR3 is TGTGCCAGCAGCCCACCCCCTTGGCAGTTGAACACTGAAGCTTTCTTT.

With respect to this clonotype: An end of the junction does not agree with germline; a read error may underlie this. The chain employs TRBV4-2 and TRBJ1-5, with D tentatively TRBD1 (5 bases). Germline V CDR1 and CDR2: LGHNA, YNFKEQ. The length of the CDR3 is 17 residues. This CDR3 reads CASSPGTHIGSNQPRHF. The DNA for the CDR3 is TGTGCCAGCAGCCCCGGGACCCATATAGGTAGCAATCAGCCCCGGCATTTT.

This clonotype was counted a few times. The chain couples TRBV24-1 to TRBJ2-1, with D perhaps TRBD2 (5 bases). V was trimmed by 5 bases and J by 9 bases, leaving 10 bases between them. Germline assignment: CDR1 KGHDR and CDR2 SFDVKD. This CDR3 contains 12 residues. The CDR3 DNA reads TGTGCCACCAGTGGGGAGTATGGTGAGCAGTTCTTC. It translates to CATSGEYGEQFF.

The chain carries TRBV24-1 and TRBJ2-3; 7 bases match TRBD1. The CDR3 is 14 residues long. V was pared by 4 bases and J by 1 base, with 1 base of the junction left unmatched. CDR1 KGHDR and CDR2 SFDVKD come from the germline V gene. CDR3 loop: CATSDTGGTDTQYF. CDR3 in DNA: TGTGCCACCAGTGACACAGGGGGCACAGATACGCAGTATTTT.

A word on this clonotype: A much more abundant neighbour one base away suggests this may be a read error. The V gene is TRBV25-1, the J gene TRBJ1-1, with 7 bases identical to TRBD1. Looked up from germline, CDR1 is MGHDK and CDR2 is SYGVNS. This CDR3 has 15 residues. The CDR3 DNA follows: TGTGCCAGCGGTGATGACAGGGCCCTGAGCACTGAAGCTTTCTTT. This translates into CASGDDRALSTEAFF.

CDR3: CASIKGQWTGNTIYF. CDR3 in DNA: TGTGCCAGCATAAAAGGACAGTGGACTGGAAACACCATATATTTT. The chain couples TRBV2 to TRBJ1-3; D is possibly TRBD1 (6 bases). The CDR3 is made up of 15 amino acids. Per germline, CDR1 SNHLY and CDR2 FYNNEI. V lost 7 bases and J 2 bases, leaving 15 bases between the germline ends.

V gene TRBV3-1 combines with J gene TRBJ1-2; no clear D gene. V lost 1 base to trimming and J lost 10 bases, with 7 bases between them. CDR3 length: 11 amino acids. Germline CDR1 and CDR2: LGHDT and YNNKEL (reference sequence). CDR3 in DNA: TGTGCCAGCAGCCAAGCTAGGGCCTACACCTTC. Encoded protein: CASSQARAYTF.

This clonotype was picked up many times. The V gene is TRBV12-3 or TRBV12-4, the J gene TRBJ2-2, with 7 bases that match TRBD2. The CDR3 spans 15 residues. The ends lost 7 bases at V and 5 bases at J; junction bases unmatched: 10. CDR3 sequence reads: CASTLVGGWTGELFF. CDR3 DNA sequence: TGTGCCAGCACCCTGGTGGGGGGGTGGACCGGGGAGCTGTTTTTT.

This clonotype came up many times. CDR3 region: CASSPKQGVTYNEQFF. CDR3 DNA: TGTGCCAGCAGCCCAAAACAGGGGGTCACCTACAATGAGCAGTTCTTC. V gene TRBV14 combines with J gene TRBJ2-1; 8 bases fit TRBD1. The CDR3 is made up of 16 amino acids. Germline V gene sequence: CDR1 SGHDN, CDR2 FVKESK. J gave up 2 bases and V 4 bases, and 7 bases lay outside the gene matches.

The chain is built from TRBV10-2 and TRBJ2-7; TRBD1 matches 8 bases. CDR1 WSHSY and CDR2 SAAADI come from the germline V gene. CDR3 length equals 15 residues. Unmatched junction bases numbered 13, after V lost 7 bases and J lost 5 bases. The CDR3 region has the DNA TGCGCCAGCACCTCCGGGACAGGCCCAGCAGACGAGCAGTACTTC. Protein product: CASTSGTGPADEQYF.